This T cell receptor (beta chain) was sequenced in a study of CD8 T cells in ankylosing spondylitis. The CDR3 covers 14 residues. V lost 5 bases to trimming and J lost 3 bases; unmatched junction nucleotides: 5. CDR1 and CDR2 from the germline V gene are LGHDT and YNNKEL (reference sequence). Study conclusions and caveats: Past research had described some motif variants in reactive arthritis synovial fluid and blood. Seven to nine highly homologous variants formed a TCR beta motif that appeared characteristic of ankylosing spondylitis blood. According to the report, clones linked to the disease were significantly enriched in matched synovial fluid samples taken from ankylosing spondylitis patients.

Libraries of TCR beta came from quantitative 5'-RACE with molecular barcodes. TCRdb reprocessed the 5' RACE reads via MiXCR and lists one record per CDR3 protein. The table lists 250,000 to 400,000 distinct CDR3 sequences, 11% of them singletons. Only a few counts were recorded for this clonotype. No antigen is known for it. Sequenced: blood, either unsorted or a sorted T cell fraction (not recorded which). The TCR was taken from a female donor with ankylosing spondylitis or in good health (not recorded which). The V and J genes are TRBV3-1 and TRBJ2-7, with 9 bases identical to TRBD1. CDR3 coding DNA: TGTGCCAGCAGCGCCGGGACAGGGAACTACGAGCAGTACTTC. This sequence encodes CASSAGTGNYEQYF.